These 11 T cell receptor beta chains were all obtained from the same sample, sequenced in a study of regulatory T cells in long-lasting Graves disease. Time point indicated: newly diagnosed GD, antithyroid drugs for less than 3 months. From RNA extracted from PBMCs, the TCR library was made. For TCR beta, libraries came from iRepertoire HTBI primers and Arm-PCR of CDR3 regions. Using its own MiXCR run on the multiplex PCR reads, TCRdb lists one record per CDR3 protein. The repertoire holds around 250,000 distinct CDR3 sequences, with 20% to 25% as singletons. The starting material was peripheral blood mononuclear cells (PBMCs), obtained at new diagnosis, from a patient treated with antithyroid drugs. The receptors shown here come from a female donor with Graves disease.

This clonotype was seen many times. The chain links TRBV4-1 to TRBJ2-5, with no clear D. This CDR3 has 13 amino acids. The V gene's germline CDR1 is MGHRA and CDR2 YSYEKL. V was trimmed by 2 bases and J by 2 bases, leaving 6 bases between them. The CDR3 reads CASSQMLQETQYF. CDR3 DNA sequence: TGCGCCAGCAGCCAAATGCTGCAAGAGACCCAGTACTTC.

Many counts were recorded for this clonotype. The genes are TRBV18 and TRBJ1-2; D is unresolved. Germline V lookup: CDR1 KGHSH, CDR2 LQKENI. The length of the CDR3 is 15 residues. V was trimmed by 4 bases and J by 4 bases, leaving 16 bases between them. In DNA form, the CDR3 reads TGTGCCAGCTCACAGTCATTGCCCGGGCGCTATGGCTACACCTTC. This sequence encodes CASSQSLPGRYGYTF.

In this sample, this clonotype turned up many times. The chain has TRBV15 and TRBJ2-7, with unresolved D. Germline lookup yields CDR1 LNHNV and CDR2 YYDKDF (reference sequence). V lost 1 base, J lost 0 bases, and 7 bases lay in between. The CDR3 runs to 14 residues. The CDR3 loop reads CATSRGSSSYEQYF. The CDR3 DNA is TGTGCCACCAGCAGAGGGTCCAGCTCCTACGAGCAGTACTTC.

This chain uses TRBV7-9 with TRBJ2-1; a weak D match, TRBD2 (7 bases). Trimming took 8 bases from V and 5 from J, leaving 13 bases between them. The V gene's germline CDR1 is SEHNR and CDR2 FQNEAQ (reference sequence). This CDR3 region has 13 residues. In DNA, the CDR3 is TGTGCCAGCGGGGGGGCAGCCGACAATGAGCAGTTCTTC. Residues: CASGGAADNEQFF.

The chain has TRBV20-1 and TRBJ2-5; maybe TRBD2 (7 bases). This CDR3 is built from 16 residues. V was shortened by 6 bases and J by 7 bases, with 27 bases between the two germline ends. Germline V gene sequence: CDR1 DFQATT, CDR2 SNEGSKA (reference sequence). The CDR3 DNA reads TGCAGTGCCCCGGGGTTGCGAGGGGGGGCTATGGGGACCCAGTACTTC. It translates to CSAPGLRGGAMGTQYF.

Ten or more counts support this clonotype. J is TRBJ1-2 and V is TRBV6-2 or TRBV6-3; D gene uncertain. Germline lookup yields CDR1 MNHEY and CDR2 SVGEGT. CDR3 length: 12 amino acids. V was trimmed by 5 bases and J by 3 bases, leaving 7 bases between them. CDR3 coding DNA: TGTGCCAGCAGTGAGAGGGACTATGGCTACACCTTC. Its translation is CASSERDYGYTF.

As concerns this clonotype: This may come from a read error, since a much larger clone is one base off. The chain employs TRBV30 and TRBJ2-3; 13 nucleotides line up with TRBD2. The V segment lost 5 bases and the J segment 14 bases; nucleotides outside the gene matches: 4. The CDR3 is 11 amino acids. CDR1 GTSNPN and CDR2 SVGIG come from the germline V gene (reference sequence). The CDR3 loop is CAWGTSGNRYF. The CDR3, as DNA: TGTGCCTGGGGGACTAGCGGGAACCGGTATTTT.

This clonotype came up many times. The genes are TRBV7-2 and TRBJ2-7; D gene uncertain. Between the trimmed V and J ends, which lost 2 bases and 1 base, there was a span of 6 bases. The CDR3 covers 13 residues. Germline CDR1 reads SGHTA; CDR2 reads FQGNSA. This CDR3 is CASSLPGSYEQYF. The CDR3 DNA reads as TGTGCCAGCAGCTTACCAGGTTCCTACGAGCAGTACTTC.

This clonotype was counted a few times. J is TRBJ2-5 and V is TRBV6-2 or TRBV6-3; D unresolved. The CDR3 has 12 amino acids. Trimming pared 0 bases from V and 4 bases from J, leaving 3 bases between. Per the germline V gene, CDR1 is MNHEY and CDR2 is SVGEGT. The CDR3 DNA reads TGTGCCAGCAGTTACTCCGCAGAGACCCAGTACTTC. Its translation: CASSYSAETQYF.

With respect to this clonotype: Given a far larger clone just one base away, this is likely a sequencing read error. J is TRBJ2-1 and V is TRBV20-1; D not resolved. This CDR3 region has 15 residues. Trimming stripped 3 bases from V and 10 bases from J, with 22 bases between. Germline CDR1 reads DFQATT; CDR2 reads SNEGSKA (reference sequence). CDR3 sequence: CSARSRSGPSYEQFF. The CDR3 coding sequence is TGCAGTGCTAGGTCGCGCTCCGGGCCGAGCTACGAGCAGTTCTTC.

This clonotype was recorded a few times. The gene calls are TRBV30 and TRBJ1-3, with TRBD1 identical over 9 bases. The V gene end was trimmed by 2 bases and the J gene end by 4 bases; junction bases not matched to a gene: 9. Looked up from germline, CDR1 is GTSNPN and CDR2 is SVGIG (reference sequence). The CDR3 runs to 16 residues. The CDR3 DNA reads as TGTGCCTGGAGTACTTCGACAGGGGGATTCGGAAACACCATATATTTT. It codes for CAWSTSTGGFGNTIYF.